The 10 T cell receptor beta chains below all came from one sample that was sequenced in a study of blood T cell repertoires in COVID-19. Method: immunoSEQ multiplex PCR; TCRdb's copy keeps in-frame clones and lacks some. There are around 470,000 clones in the sample; about 90% occur only once, and 0.6% lies in the top ten. Sequencing used PBMCs or T cells enriched from blood (not recorded which). The receptors shown here come from a man aged 18 to 35 who had recovered from COVID-19.

The chain couples TRBV20-1 to TRBJ2-3, with 7 bases identical to TRBD2. The CDR3 extends over 15 amino acids. The germline gives CDR1 DFQATT, CDR2 SNEGSKA (reference sequence). Unmatched junction bases numbered 8, after V lost 3 bases and J lost 2 bases. CDR3 in DNA: TGCAGTGCTAGTCGTGGGAGGGCCCTCACAGATACGCAGTATTTT. Protein: CSASRGRALTDTQYF.

The chain recombines TRBV27 with TRBJ2-7; D is possibly TRBD2 (5 bases). This CDR3 has 11 amino acids. Germline V gene data show CDR1 as MNHEY and CDR2 as SMNVEV (reference sequence). V lost 8 bases and J 2 bases, leaving 7 bases between the germline ends. CDR3 sequence reads: CASGRAYEQYF. CDR3 sequence (DNA): TGTGCCAGCGGGAGAGCCTACGAGCAGTACTTC.

The CDR3 sequence is CASSLNRQETQYF. CDR3 sequence (DNA): TGTGCCAGCAGTTTAAACAGACAAGAGACCCAGTACTTC. The chain has TRBV27 and TRBJ2-5, with D hard to call. From germline, CDR1 is MNHEY and CDR2 SMNVEV (reference sequence). There are 13 residues in the CDR3. The germline V and J ends were trimmed by 2 bases and 2 bases, with 6 bases remaining between them.

The count of this clone is one. The gene calls are TRBV30 and TRBJ1-3; D is undetermined. V lost 0 bases and J 0 bases, leaving 9 bases between the germline ends. The CDR3 consists of 15 residues. Germline V CDR1 and CDR2: GTSNPN, SVGIG (reference sequence). The CDR3 DNA reads TGTGCCTGGAGTGTACCCGGTTTCTCTGGAAACACCATATATTTT. It is translated as CAWSVPGFSGNTIYF.

A single count supports this clone. CDR3 residues: CSAGTQKGYTF. CDR3 DNA: TGCAGCGCCGGGACTCAAAAAGGCTACACCTTC. The V gene is TRBV29-1, the J gene TRBJ1-2; possible D gene TRBD1, 5 bases. V was shortened by 7 bases and J by 8 bases, with 14 bases between the two germline ends. CDR3 length: 11 residues. Germline V gives CDR1 SQVTM, CDR2 ANQGSEA.

The chain employs TRBV7-9 and TRBJ1-5; D may be TRBD1 (5 bases). CDR1 is SEHNR and CDR2 is FQNEAQ in the germline V gene (reference sequence). This CDR3 has 15 residues. V gave up 5 bases and J gave up 0 bases, with 11 bases separating them. The CDR3 DNA is TGTGCCAGCAGCCCGACCACAGGTAGCAATCAGCCCCAGCATTTT. Translated: CASSPTTGSNQPQHF.

The chain joins TRBV4-1 to TRBJ1-2; a possible D gene is TRBD1 (5 bases). CDR1 is MGHRA, CDR2 YSYEKL, per germline. V was trimmed by 0 bases and J by 3 bases, leaving 14 bases between them. The CDR3 is made up of 16 amino acids. CDR3: CASSQDVAGSYYGYTF. The CDR3 region has the DNA TGCGCCAGCAGCCAAGATGTTGCAGGGTCCTACTATGGCTACACCTTC.

The chain joins TRBV6-5 to TRBJ1-2; D is possibly TRBD1 (5 bases). This CDR3 is 15 amino acids long. In germline, CDR1 is MNHEY, CDR2 SVGAGI. The V and J ends lost 0 bases and 4 bases respectively, with 12 bases between them. The CDR3 protein is CASSYSLQGGYGYTF. The CDR3 coding sequence is TGTGCCAGCAGTTACTCGTTGCAGGGCGGCTATGGCTACACCTTC.

The chain couples TRBV20-1 to TRBJ2-2; D gene uncertain. Looked up from germline, CDR1 is DFQATT and CDR2 is SNEGSKA (reference sequence). The CDR3 contains 13 residues. V lost 3 bases to trimming and J lost 1 base, with 6 bases between them. For the CDR3, the DNA is TGCAGTGCTAGTGCGGTGAACACCGGGGAGCTGTTTTTT. Its translation is CSASAVNTGELFF.

The chain employs TRBV5-4 and TRBJ1-2; D unresolved. Trimming cost V 0 bases and J 6 bases, with 15 bases left between them. The CDR3 contains 15 residues. CDR1 SGHNT and CDR2 YYREEE come from the germline V gene (reference sequence). The CDR3 DNA follows: TGTGCCAGCAGCTTGGTCCCAGAGGAGACTAATGGCTACACCTTC. Protein product: CASSLVPEETNGYTF.